The clone carrying this T cell receptor (beta chain) was recorded only once. What it binds is not known. Clones were sequenced by immunoSEQ multiplex PCR, and TCRdb holds only the in-frame ones, with some missing. This table has under 75,000 clones, 70% to 90% appearing once. The data are from a study of OX40 agonist ivuxolimab in advanced cancers. The study, taken as a whole, reports: CD4+ T cells averaged fewer expanded clones than CD8+ T cells.

The germline V gene has CDR1 SGHNT and CDR2 YYREEE (reference sequence). Trimming stripped 3 bases from V and 2 bases from J, with 8 bases between. The CDR3 contains 13 residues. The chain links TRBV5-4 to TRBJ1-2, with a tentative D call TRBD1 (6 bases). Sequencing was performed on CD4+ or CD8+ T cells sorted from blood, taken in a trial of the OX40 agonist ivuxolimab. This clonotype was obtained from an adult with an advanced solid tumor such as melanoma, head and neck, liver or kidney cancer. The DNA of the CDR3 is TGTGCCAGCAGCTGGGACACAAACTATGGCTACACCTTC. This gives the protein CASSWDTNYGYTF.